This TCR beta chain was sequenced for a study of human T cells and chemical hapten exposure. Trimming cost V 2 bases and J 5 bases, with 10 bases left between them. CDR3 length equals 15 residues. In germline, CDR1 is MNHEY, CDR2 SVGAGI. Time point given: pre-sensitization, week 0. Noted treatment: therapeutic diphenylcyclopropenone sensitization with weekly scalp DPC. This clonotype was detected many times. A single record per CDR3 protein comes from TCRdb applying MiXCR to the RACE reads. This table has about 98,000 distinct CDR3 sequences, less than 14% appearing once. The TCR comes from a woman in her sixties or seventies with alopecia areata. Some clones in this sample may be carry-over from other donors' samples. The chain is built from TRBV6-5 and TRBJ1-6, with no clear D. Sequencing was performed on whole blood, taken in connection with sensitization to the hapten diphenylcyclopropenone (DPC). In DNA form, the CDR3 reads TGTGCCAGCAGTTACGATCCGGGGAATAATTCACCCCTCCACTTT. Protein: CASSYDPGNNSPLHF.